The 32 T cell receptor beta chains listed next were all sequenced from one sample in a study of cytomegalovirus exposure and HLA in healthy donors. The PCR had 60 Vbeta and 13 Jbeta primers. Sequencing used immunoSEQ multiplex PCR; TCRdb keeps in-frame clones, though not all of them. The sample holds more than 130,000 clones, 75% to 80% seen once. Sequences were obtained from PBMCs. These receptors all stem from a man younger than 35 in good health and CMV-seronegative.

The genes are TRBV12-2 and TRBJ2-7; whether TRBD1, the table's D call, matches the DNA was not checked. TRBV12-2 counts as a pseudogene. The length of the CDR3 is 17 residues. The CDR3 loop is CASRVCPGWDRGYEQYF. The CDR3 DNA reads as TGTGCAAGTCGAGTGTGCCCCGGGTGGGACAGGGGCTACGAGCAGTACTTC.

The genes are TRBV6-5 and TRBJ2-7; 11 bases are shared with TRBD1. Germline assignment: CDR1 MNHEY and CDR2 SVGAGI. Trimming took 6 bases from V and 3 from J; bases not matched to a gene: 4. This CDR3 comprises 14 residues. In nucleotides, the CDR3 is TGTGCCAGCAGAAGGGGACAGGGGGTCTACGAGCAGTACTTC. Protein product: CASRRGQGVYEQYF.

This CDR3 reads CASRPPQGGMTEAFF. The CDR3 DNA reads as TGTGCCAGCAGACCCCCCCAGGGAGGGATGACTGAAGCTTTCTTT. The chain couples TRBV6-5 to TRBJ1-1, with TRBD1 as a possible D gene (5 bases). Germline values: CDR1 MNHEY, CDR2 SVGAGI. This CDR3 is 15 amino acids long. V was pared by 6 bases and J by 5 bases, with 19 bases between.

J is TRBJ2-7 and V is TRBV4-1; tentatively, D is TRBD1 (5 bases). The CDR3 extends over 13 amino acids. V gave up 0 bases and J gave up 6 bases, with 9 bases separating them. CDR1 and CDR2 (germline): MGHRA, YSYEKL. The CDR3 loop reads CASSQDWGAEQYF. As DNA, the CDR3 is TGCGCCAGCAGCCAAGATTGGGGCGCCGAGCAGTACTTC.

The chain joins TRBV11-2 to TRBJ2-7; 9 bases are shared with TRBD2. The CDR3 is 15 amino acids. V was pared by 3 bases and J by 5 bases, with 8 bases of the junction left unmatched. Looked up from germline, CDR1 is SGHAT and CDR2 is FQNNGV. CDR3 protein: CASSLGAGGVNEQYF. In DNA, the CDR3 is TGTGCCAGCAGCTTGGGAGCGGGAGGTGTCAACGAGCAGTACTTC.

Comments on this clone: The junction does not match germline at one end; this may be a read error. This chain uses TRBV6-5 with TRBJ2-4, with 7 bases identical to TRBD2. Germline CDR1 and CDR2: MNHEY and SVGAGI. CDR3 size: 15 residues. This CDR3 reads CANSYSGAAKNIQYF. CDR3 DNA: TGTGCCAACAGTTACAGCGGGGCGGCCAAAAACATTCAGTACTTC.

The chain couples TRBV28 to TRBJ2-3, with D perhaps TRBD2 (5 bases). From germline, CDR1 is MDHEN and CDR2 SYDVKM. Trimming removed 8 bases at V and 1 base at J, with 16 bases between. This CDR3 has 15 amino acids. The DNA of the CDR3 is TGTGCCAGCGGGAGTATTAGGGTTCGCACAGATACGCAGTATTTT. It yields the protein CASGSIRVRTDTQYF.

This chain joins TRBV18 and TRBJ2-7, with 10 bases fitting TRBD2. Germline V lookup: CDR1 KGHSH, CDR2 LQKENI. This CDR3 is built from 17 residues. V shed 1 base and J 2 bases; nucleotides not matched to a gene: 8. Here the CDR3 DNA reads TGTGCCAGCTCACCACGGACTAGCGGTCGCAGCCCCTACGAGCAGTACTTC. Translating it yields CASSPRTSGRSPYEQYF.

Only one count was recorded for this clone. The CDR3 here is CASGKGGVSYEQYF. CDR3 coding DNA: TGTGCCAGCGGCAAAGGGGGGGTTTCCTACGAGCAGTACTTC. The chain uses TRBV21-1 and TRBJ2-7; TRBD2 reflects the table's D call only, with no check against the DNA. TRBV21-1 is recorded as a pseudogene. The CDR3 has 14 residues.

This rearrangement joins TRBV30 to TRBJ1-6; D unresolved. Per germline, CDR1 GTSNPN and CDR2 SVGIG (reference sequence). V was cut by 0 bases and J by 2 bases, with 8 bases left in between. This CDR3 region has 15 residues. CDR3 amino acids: CAWSVKGAYNSPLHF. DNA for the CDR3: TGTGCCTGGAGTGTAAAGGGAGCCTATAATTCACCCCTCCACTTT. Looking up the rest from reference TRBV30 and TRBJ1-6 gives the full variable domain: SQTIHQWPATLVQPVGSPLSLECTVEGTSNPNLYWYRQAAGRGLQLLFYSVGIGQISSEVPQNLSASRPQDRQFILSSKKLLLSDSGFYLCAWSVKGAYNSPLHFGNGTRLTVT.

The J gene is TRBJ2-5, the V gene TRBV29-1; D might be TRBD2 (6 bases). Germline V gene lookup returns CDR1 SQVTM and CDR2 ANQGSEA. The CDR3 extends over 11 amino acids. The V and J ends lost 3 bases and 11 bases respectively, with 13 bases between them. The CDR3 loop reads CSVEEGIEQYF. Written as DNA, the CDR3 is TGCAGCGTTGAGGAGGGAATAGAGCAGTACTTC.

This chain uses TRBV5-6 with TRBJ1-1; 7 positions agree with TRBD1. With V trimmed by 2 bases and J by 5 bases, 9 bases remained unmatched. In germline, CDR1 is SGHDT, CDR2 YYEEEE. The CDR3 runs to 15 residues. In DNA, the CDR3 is TGTGCCAGCAGCTTTGGGGGTACAGGGGAAACTGAAGCTTTCTTT. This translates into CASSFGGTGETEAFF.

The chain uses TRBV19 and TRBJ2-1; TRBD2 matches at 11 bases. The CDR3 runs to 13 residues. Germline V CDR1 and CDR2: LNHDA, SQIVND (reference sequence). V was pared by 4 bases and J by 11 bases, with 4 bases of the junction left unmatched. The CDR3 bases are TGTGCCAGTAGTACTCTAGCGGGGGGCCAGCAGTTCTTC. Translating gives CASSTLAGGQQFF.

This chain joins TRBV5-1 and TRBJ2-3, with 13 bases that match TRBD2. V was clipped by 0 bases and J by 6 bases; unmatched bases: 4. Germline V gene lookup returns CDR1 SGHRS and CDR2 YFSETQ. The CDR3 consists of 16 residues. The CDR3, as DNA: TGCGCCAGCAGCTTGGAGGGACTAGCGGGGATGGATACGCAGTATTTT. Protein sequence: CASSLEGLAGMDTQYF.

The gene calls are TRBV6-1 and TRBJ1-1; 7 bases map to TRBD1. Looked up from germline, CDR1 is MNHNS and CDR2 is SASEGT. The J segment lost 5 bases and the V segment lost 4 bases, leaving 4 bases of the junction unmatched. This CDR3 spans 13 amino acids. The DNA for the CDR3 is TGTGCCAGCAGTGTGACAGGGCGGACTGAAGCTTTCTTT. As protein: CASSVTGRTEAFF.

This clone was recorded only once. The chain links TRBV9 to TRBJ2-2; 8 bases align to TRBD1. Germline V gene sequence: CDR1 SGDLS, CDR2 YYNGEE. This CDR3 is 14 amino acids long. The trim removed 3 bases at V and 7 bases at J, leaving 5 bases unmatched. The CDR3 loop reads CASSGRTGRGELFF. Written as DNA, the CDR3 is TGTGCCAGCAGCGGAAGGACAGGGCGCGGGGAGCTGTTTTTT.

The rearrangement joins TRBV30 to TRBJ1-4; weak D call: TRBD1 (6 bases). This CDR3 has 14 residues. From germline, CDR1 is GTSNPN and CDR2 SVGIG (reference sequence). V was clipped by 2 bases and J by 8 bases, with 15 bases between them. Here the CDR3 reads CAWSSRDIREKLFF. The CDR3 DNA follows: TGTGCCTGGAGTTCTCGGGACATCAGGGAAAAACTGTTTTTT.

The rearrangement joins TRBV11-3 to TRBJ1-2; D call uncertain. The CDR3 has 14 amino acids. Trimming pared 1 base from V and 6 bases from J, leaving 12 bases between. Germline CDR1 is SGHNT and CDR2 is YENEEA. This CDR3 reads CASSLVWTDHGYTF. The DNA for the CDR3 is TGTGCCAGCAGCTTAGTTTGGACTGACCATGGCTACACCTTC.

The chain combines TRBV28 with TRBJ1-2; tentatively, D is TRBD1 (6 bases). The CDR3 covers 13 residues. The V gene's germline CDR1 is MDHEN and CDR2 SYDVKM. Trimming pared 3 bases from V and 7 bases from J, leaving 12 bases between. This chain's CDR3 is CASSLGGGRGYTF. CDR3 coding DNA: TGTGCCAGCAGTTTGGGGGGGGGCCGTGGCTACACCTTC.

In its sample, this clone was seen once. The CDR3 sequence is CASKMFGQGFDEQFF. The CDR3 region has the DNA TGTGCCAGTAAAATGTTTGGACAGGGGTTCGATGAGCAGTTCTTC. The chain employs TRBV19 and TRBJ2-1, with 9 bases matching TRBD1. V shed 7 bases and J 8 bases; nucleotides not matched to a gene: 12. There are 15 residues in the CDR3. Per the germline V gene, CDR1 is LNHDA and CDR2 is SQIVND (reference sequence).

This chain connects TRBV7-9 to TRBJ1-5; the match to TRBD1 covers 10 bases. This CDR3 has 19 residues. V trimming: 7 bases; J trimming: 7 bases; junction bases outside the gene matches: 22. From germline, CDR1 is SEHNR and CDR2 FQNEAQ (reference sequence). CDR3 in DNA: TGTGCCAGCACGCGACCTTTCTCGGACAGGGGGAAGGTTTGGCAGCCCCAGCATTTT. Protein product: CASTRPFSDRGKVWQPQHF.

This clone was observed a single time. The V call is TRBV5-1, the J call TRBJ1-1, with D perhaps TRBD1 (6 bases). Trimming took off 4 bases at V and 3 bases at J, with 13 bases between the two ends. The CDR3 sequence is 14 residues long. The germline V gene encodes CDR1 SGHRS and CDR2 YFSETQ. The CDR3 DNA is TGCGCCAGCAGCCTTCAGGGGTTCGACACTGAAGCTTTCTTT. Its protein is CASSLQGFDTEAFF.

The DNA for the CDR3 is TGCGCCAGCAGCTCACTTAGGAGTAGTTCCACTGAAGCTTTCTTT. As protein: CASSSLRSSSTEAFF. The chain joins TRBV5-1 to TRBJ1-1; no firm D call. Germline V CDR1 and CDR2: SGHRS, YFSETQ. This CDR3 comprises 15 residues. Between the trimmed V and J ends, which lost 3 bases and 4 bases, there was a span of 16 bases.

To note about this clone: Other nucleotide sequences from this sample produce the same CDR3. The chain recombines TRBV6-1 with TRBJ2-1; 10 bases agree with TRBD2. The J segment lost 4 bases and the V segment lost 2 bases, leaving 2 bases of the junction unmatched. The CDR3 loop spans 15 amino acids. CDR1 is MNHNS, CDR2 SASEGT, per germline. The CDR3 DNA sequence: TGTGCCAGCAGTGAATTAGCGGGGGGTTACAATGAGCAGTTCTTC. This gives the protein CASSELAGGYNEQFF.

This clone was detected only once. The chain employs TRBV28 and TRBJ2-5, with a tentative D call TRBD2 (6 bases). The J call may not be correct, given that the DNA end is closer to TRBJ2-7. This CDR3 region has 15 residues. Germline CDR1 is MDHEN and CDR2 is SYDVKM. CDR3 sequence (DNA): TGTGCCAGCAGTTTTCACGGGGGAACGGAGGGCGAGCAGTACTTC. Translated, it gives CASSFHGGTEGEQYF.

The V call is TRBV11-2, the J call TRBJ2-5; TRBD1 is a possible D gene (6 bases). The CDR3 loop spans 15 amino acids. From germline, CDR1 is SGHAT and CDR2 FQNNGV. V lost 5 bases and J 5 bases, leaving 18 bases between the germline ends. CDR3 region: CASSPVPGERETQYF. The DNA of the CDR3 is TGTGCCAGCAGCCCGGTTCCAGGGGAGAGGGAGACCCAGTACTTC. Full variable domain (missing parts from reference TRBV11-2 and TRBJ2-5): EAGVAQSPRYKIIEKRQSVAFWCNPISGHATLYWYQQILGQGPKLLIQFQNNGVVDDSQLPKDRFSAERLKGVDSTLKIQPAKLEDSAVYLCASSPVPGERETQYFGPGTRLLVL.

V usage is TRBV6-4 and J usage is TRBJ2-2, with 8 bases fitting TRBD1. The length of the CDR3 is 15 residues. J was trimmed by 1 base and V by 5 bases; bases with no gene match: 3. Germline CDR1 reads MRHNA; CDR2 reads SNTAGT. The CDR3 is CASSPGTGNTGELFF. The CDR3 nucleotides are TGTGCCAGCAGTCCCGGGACAGGGAACACCGGGGAGCTGTTTTTT.

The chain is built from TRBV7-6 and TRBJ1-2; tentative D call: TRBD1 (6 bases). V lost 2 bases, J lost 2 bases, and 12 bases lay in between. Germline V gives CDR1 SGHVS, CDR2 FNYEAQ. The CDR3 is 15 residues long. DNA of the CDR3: TGTGCCAGCAGCTTATCAGGGGACGCAAACTATGGCTACACCTTC. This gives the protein CASSLSGDANYGYTF.

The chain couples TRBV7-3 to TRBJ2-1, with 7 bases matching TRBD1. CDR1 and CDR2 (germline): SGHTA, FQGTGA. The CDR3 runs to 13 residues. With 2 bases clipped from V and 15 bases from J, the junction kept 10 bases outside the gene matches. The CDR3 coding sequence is TGTGCCAGCAGCTTATTCCAAGGACAGGAAGCGTTCTTC. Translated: CASSLFQGQEAFF.

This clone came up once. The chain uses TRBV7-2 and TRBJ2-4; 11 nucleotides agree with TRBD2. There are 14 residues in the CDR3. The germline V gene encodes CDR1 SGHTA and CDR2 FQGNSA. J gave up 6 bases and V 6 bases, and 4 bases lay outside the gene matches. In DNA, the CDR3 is TGTGCCAGCAGAAAGGGACTAGCGGCAAACATTCAGTACTTC. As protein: CASRKGLAANIQYF.

The CDR3 bases are TGTGCCAGCTCTGGGCCCCCCTCTGGAAACACCATATATTTT. Amino acid sequence: CASSGPPSGNTIYF. The chain links TRBV6-5 to TRBJ1-3; D remains unclear. The CDR3 contains 14 residues. In germline, CDR1 is MNHEY, CDR2 SVGAGI. Trimming removed 8 bases at V and 0 bases at J, with 11 bases between.

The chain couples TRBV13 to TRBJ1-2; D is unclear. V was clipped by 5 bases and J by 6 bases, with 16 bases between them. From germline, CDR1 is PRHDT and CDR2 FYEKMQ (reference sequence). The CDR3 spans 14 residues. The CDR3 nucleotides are TGTGCCAGCAGCCTCCAAGAAGAGGGCGATGGCTACACCTTC. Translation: CASSLQEEGDGYTF.